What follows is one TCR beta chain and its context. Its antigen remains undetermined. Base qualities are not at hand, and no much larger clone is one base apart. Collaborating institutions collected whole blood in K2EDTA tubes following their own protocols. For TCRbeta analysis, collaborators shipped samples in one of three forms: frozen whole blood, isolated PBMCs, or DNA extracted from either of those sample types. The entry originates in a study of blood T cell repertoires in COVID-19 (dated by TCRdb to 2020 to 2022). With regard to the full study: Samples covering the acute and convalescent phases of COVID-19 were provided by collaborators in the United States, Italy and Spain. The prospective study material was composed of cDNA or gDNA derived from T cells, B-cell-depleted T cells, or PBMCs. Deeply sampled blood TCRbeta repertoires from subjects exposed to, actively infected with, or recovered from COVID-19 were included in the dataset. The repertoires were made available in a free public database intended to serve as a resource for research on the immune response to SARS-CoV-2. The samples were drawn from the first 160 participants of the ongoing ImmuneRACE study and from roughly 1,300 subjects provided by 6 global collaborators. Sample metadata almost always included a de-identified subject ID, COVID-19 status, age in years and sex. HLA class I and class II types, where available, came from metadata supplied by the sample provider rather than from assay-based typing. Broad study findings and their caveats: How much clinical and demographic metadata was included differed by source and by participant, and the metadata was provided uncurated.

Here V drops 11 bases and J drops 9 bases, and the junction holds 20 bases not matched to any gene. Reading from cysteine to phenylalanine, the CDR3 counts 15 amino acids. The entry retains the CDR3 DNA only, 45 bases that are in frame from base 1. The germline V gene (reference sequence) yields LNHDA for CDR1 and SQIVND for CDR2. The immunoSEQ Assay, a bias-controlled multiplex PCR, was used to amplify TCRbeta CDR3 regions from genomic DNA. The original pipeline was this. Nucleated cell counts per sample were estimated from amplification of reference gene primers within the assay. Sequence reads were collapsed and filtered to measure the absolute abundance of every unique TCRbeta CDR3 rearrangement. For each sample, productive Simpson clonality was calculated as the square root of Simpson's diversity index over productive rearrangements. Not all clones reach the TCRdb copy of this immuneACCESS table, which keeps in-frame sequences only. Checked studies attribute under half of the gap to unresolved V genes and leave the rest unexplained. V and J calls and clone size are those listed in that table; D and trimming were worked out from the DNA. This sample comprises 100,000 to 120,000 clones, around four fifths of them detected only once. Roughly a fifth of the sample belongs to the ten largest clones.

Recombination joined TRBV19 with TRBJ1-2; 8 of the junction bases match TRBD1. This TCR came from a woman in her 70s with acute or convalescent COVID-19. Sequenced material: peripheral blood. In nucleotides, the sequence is TGTGCCGGAGGGGGTTTAAGTGCAGGGGGCGCGAGCTACACCTTC. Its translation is CAGGGLSAGGASYTF.